This T cell receptor (beta chain) stems from a study of cytomegalovirus exposure and HLA in healthy donors. Findings and caveats of the study: Most sequenced TCRs were rare (though some public TCRs occurred in many donors). Subsequent analysis of the approximately 110 validation repertoires found a tendency for first-cohort TCR clusters to co-occur. The authors enumerated roughly 160 TCR beta chains as linked to cytomegalovirus. With high specificity and sensitivity, the classifier reportedly diagnosed cytomegalovirus status.

TCRdb's copy holds only in-frame clones and misses some; the assay was immunoSEQ multiplex PCR. The repertoire has under 150,000 clones, approximately 86% of them found once; the top ten carry 8.7%. Turning to this clone: Its specificity is not known.

The trim removed 3 bases at V and 7 bases at J, leaving 6 bases unmatched. The germline V gene encodes CDR1 SGDLS and CDR2 YYNGEE. The CDR3 loop spans 13 amino acids. The source material was PBMCs. The clonotype was recovered from a young man in good health and CMV-seropositive. This chain connects TRBV9 to TRBJ1-1; 7 nucleotides agree with TRBD1. This CDR3 reads CASSEGTVSEAFF. CDR3 sequence (DNA): TGTGCCAGCAGCGAGGGGACAGTAAGTGAAGCTTTCTTT.